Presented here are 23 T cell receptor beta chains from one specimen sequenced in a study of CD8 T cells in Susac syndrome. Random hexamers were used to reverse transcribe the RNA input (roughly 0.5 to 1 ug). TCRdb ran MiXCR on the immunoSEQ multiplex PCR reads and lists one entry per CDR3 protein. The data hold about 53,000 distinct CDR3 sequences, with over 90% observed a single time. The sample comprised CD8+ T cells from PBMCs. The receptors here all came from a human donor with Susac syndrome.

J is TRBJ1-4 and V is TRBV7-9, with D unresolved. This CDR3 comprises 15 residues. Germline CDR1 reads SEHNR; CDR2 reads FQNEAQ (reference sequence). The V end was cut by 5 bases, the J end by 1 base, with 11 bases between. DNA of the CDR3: TGTGCCAGCAGCCCCGACCGGAGAACTAATGAAAAACTGTTTTTT. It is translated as CASSPDRRTNEKLFF.

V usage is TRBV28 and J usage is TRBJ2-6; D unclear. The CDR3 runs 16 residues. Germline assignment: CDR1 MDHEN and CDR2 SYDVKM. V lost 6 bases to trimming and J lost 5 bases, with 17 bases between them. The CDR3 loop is CASSHQKSFWANVLTF. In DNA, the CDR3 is TGTGCCAGCAGCCACCAGAAGTCCTTCTGGGCCAACGTCCTGACTTTC.

CDR3 nucleotide sequence: TGTGCCAGCAGCTCAGACGCCTCCAGGGGGCGAGTCCCTTTCTTT. Translated, it gives CASSSDASRGRVPFF. This sequence joins TRBV5-4 and TRBJ1-1; 8 nucleotides line up with TRBD1. The CDR3 covers 15 residues. V lost 3 bases and J lost 12; bases outside the gene matches: 16. Germline V gene data show CDR1 as SGHNT and CDR2 as YYREEE (reference sequence).

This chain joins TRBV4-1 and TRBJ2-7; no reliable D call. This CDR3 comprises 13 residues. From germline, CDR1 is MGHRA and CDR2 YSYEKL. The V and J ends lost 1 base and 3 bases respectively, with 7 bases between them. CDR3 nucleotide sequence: TGCGCCAGCAGCCAAGGCGGCGACTACGAGCAGTACTTC. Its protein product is CASSQGGDYEQYF.

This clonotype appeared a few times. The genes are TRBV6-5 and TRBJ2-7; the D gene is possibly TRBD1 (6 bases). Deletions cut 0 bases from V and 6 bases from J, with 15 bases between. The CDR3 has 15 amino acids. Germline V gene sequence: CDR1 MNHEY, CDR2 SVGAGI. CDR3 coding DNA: TGTGCCAGCAGTTACTCTGTTGTGGGGGCGGGCGAGCAGTACTTC. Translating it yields CASSYSVVGAGEQYF.

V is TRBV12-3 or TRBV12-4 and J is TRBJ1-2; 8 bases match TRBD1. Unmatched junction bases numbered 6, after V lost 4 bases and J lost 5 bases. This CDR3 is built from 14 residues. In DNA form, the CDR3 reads TGTGCCAGCAGTTCGCAGGGGGCCGGGTATGGCTACACCTTC. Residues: CASSSQGAGYGYTF.

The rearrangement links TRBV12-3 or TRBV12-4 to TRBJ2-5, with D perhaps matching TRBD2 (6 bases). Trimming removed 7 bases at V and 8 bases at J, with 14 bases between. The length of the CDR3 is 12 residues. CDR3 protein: CASTGLRGTQYF. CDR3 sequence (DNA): TGTGCCAGCACGGGACTCCGAGGAACCCAGTACTTC.

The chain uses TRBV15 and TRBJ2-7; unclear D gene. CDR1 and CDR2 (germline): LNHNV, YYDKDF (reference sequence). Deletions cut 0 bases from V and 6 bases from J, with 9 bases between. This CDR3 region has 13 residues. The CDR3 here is CATSRDRALEQYF. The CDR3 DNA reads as TGTGCCACCAGCAGAGATAGAGCCCTCGAGCAGTACTTC.

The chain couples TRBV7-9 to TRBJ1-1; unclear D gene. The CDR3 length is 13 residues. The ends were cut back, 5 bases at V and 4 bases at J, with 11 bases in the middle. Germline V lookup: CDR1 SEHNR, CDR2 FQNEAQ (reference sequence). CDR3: CASSAGRGTEAFF. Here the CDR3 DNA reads TGTGCCAGCAGCGCGGGTCGGGGCACTGAAGCTTTCTTT.

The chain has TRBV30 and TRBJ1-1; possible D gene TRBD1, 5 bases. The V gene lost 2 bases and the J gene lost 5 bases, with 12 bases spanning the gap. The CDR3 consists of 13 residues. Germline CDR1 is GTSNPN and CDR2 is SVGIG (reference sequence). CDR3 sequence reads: CAWSLRVGTEAFF. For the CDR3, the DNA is TGTGCCTGGAGTCTCAGGGTGGGGACTGAAGCTTTCTTT.

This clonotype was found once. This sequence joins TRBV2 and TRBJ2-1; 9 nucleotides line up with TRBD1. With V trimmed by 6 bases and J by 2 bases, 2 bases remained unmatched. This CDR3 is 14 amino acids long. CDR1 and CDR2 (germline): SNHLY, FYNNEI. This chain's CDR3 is CASSTGGAYNEQFF. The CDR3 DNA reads TGTGCCAGCAGCACAGGGGGCGCCTACAATGAGCAGTTCTTC.

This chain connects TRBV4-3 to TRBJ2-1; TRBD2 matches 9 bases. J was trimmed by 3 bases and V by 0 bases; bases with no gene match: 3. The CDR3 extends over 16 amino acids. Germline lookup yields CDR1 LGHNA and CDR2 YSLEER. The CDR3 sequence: CASSQEGGGGYNEQFF. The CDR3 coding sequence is TGCGCCAGCAGCCAAGAGGGCGGGGGGGGCTACAATGAGCAGTTCTTC.

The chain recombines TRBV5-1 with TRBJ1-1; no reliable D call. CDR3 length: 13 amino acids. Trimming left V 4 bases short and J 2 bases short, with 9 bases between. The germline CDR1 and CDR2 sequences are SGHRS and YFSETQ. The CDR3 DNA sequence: TGCGCCAGCAGCCAAGATTACAACACTGAAGCTTTCTTT. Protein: CASSQDYNTEAFF.

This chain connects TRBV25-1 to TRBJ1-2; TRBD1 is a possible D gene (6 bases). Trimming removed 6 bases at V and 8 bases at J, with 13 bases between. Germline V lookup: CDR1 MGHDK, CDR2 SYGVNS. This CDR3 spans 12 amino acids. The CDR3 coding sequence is TGTGCCAGCAGCGCCGGGACATCAGGCTACACCTTC. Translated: CASSAGTSGYTF.

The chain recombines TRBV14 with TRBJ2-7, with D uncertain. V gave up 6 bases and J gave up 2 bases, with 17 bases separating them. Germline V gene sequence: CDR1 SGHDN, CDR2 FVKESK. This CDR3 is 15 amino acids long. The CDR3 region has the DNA TGTGCCAGCAGTTTTCTCGGGTACCCGCCCTACGAGCAGTACTTC. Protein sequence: CASSFLGYPPYEQYF.

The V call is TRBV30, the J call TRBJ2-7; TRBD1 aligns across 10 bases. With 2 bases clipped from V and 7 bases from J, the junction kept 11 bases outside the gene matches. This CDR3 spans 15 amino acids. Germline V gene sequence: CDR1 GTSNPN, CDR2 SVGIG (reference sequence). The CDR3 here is CAWSTTGQGPGEQYF. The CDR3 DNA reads TGTGCCTGGAGTACCACGGGACAGGGGCCTGGGGAGCAGTACTTC.

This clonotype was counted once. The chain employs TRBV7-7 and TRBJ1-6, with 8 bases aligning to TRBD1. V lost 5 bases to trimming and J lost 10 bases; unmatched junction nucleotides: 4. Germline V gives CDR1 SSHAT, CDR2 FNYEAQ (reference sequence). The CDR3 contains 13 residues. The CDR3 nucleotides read TGTGCCAGCAGCCCTGGACAGGGATCACCCCTCCACTTT. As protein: CASSPGQGSPLHF.

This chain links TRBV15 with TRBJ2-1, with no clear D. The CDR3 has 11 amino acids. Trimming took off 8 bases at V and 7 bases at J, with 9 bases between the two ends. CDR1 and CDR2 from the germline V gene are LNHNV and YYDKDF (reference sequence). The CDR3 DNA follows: TGTGCCACCGAGATGGGGAATGAGCAGTTCTTC. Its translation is CATEMGNEQFF.

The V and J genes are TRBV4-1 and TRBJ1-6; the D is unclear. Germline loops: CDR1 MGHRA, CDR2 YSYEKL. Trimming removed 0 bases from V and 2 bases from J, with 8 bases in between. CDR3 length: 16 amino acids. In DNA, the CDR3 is TGCGCCAGCAGCCAAGAGGGCAGCGCCTATAATTCACCCCTCCACTTT. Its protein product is CASSQEGSAYNSPLHF.

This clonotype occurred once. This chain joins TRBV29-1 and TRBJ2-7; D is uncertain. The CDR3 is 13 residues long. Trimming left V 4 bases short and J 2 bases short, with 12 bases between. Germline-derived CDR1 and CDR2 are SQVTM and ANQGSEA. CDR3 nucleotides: TGCAGCGTTGTTGCCACCGACGCCTACGAGCAGTACTTC. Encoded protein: CSVVATDAYEQYF.

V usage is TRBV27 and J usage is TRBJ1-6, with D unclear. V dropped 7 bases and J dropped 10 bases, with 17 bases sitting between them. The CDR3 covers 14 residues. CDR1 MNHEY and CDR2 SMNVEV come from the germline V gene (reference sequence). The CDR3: CASISSSGNSPLHF. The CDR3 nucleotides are TGTGCCAGCATTAGTTCCTCCGGGAACTCACCCCTCCACTTT.

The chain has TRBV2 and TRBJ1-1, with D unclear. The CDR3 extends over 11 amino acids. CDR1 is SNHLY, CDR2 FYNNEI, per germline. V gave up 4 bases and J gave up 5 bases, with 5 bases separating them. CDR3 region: CASSVGTEAFF. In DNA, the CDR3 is TGTGCCAGCAGTGTGGGGACTGAAGCTTTCTTT.

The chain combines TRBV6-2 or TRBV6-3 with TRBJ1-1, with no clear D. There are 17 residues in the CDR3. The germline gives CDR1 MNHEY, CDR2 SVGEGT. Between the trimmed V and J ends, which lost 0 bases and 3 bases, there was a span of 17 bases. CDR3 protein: CASSYSISRVRYTEAFF. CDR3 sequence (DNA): TGTGCCAGCAGTTACTCGATTTCGAGGGTTCGATACACTGAAGCTTTCTTT.